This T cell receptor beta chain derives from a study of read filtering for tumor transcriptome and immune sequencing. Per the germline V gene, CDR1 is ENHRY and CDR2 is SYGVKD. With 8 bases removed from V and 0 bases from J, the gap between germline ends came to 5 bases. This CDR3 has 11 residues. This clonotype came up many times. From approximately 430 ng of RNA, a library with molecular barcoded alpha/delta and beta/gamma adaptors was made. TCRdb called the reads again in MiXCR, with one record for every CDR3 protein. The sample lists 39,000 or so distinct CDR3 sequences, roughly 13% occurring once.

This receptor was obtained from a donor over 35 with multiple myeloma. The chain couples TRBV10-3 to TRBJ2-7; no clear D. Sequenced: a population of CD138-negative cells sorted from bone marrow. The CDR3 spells CAIASSYEQYF. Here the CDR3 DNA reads TGTGCCATCGCCAGCTCCTACGAGCAGTACTTC.